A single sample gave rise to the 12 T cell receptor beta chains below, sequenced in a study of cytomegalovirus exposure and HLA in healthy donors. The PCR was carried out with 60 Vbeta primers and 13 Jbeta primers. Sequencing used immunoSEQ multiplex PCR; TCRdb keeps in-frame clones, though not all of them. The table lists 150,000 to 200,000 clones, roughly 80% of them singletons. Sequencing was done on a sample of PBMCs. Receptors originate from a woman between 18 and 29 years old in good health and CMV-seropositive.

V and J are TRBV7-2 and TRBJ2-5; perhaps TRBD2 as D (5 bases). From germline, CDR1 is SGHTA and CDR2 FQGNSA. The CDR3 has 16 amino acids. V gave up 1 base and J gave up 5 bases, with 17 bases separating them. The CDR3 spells CASSLVPSGAGETQYF. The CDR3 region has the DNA TGTGCCAGCAGCTTAGTTCCCAGCGGAGCCGGGGAGACCCAGTACTTC.

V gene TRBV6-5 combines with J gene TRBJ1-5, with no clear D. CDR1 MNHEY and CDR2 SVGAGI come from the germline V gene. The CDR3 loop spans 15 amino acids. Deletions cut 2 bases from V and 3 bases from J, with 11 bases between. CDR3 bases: TGTGCCAGCAGTTACCCAGATAAATTCAATCAGCCCCAGCATTTT. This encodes CASSYPDKFNQPQHF.

The CDR3 spells CASSEYSNQPQHF. The CDR3, as DNA: TGTGCCAGCAGTGAATATAGCAATCAGCCCCAGCATTTT. This rearrangement joins TRBV6-4 to TRBJ1-5, with no clear D. Trimming took 3 bases from V and 0 from J, leaving 3 bases between them. The CDR3 contains 13 residues. Germline values: CDR1 MRHNA, CDR2 SNTAGT.

The CDR3 DNA follows: TGTGCCAGCTCACCTACAGGGAACACTGAAGCTTTCTTT. Amino acid sequence: CASSPTGNTEAFF. The V gene is TRBV18, the J gene TRBJ1-1, with D possibly TRBD1 on 5 matching bases. CDR1 is KGHSH, CDR2 LQKENI, per germline. The CDR3 runs 13 residues. The V and J ends lost 3 bases and 1 base respectively, with 6 bases between them. The variable domain in full, with the rest retrieved from reference TRBV18 and TRBJ1-1, is NAGVMQNPRHLVRRRGQEARLRCSPMKGHSHVYWYRQLPEEGLKFMVYLQKENIIDESGMPKERFSAEFPKEGPSILRIQQVVRGDSAAYFCASSPTGNTEAFFGQGTRLTVV.

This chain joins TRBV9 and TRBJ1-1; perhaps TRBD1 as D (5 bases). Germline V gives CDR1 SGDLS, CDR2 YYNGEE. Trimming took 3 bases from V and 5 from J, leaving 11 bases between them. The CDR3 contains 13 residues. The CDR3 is CASSEGARTEAFF. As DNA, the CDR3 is TGTGCCAGCAGCGAAGGGGCTCGTACTGAAGCTTTCTTT. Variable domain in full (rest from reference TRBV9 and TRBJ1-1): DSGVTQTPKHLITATGQRVTLRCSPRSGDLSVYWYQQSLDQGLQFLIQYYNGEERAKGNILERFSAQQFPDLHSELNLSSLELGDSALYFCASSEGARTEAFFGQGTRLTVV.

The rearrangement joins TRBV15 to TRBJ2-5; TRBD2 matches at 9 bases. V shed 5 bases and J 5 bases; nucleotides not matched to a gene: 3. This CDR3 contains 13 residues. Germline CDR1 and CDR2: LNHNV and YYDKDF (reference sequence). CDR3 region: CATSLGLAETQYF. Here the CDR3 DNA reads TGTGCCACCAGCCTAGGACTAGCGGAGACCCAGTACTTC.

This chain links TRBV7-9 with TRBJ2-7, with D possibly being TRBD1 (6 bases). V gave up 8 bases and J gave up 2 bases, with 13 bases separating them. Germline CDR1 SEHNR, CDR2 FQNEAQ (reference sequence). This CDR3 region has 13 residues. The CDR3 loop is CASRSTGTYEQYF. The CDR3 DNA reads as TGTGCCAGCCGCTCGACAGGAACCTACGAGCAGTACTTC.

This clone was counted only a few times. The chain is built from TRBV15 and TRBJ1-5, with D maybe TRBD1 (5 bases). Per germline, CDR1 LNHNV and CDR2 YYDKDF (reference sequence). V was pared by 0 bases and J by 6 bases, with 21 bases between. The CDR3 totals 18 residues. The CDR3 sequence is CATSRDQGSELNRQPQHF. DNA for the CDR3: TGTGCCACCAGCAGAGATCAGGGTTCTGAATTAAATCGTCAGCCCCAGCATTTT.

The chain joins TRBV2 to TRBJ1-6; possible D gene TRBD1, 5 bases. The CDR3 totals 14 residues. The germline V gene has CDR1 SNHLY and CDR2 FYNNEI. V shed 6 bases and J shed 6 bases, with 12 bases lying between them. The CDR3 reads CASSQGAANSPLHF. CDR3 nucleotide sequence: TGTGCCAGCAGCCAGGGTGCCGCTAATTCACCCCTCCACTTT.

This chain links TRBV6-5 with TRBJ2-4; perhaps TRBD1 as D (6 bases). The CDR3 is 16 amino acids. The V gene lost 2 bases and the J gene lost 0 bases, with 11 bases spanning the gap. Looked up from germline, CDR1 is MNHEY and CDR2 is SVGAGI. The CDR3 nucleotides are TGTGCCAGCAGTTACCGACAGGATCTAGCCAAAAACATTCAGTACTTC. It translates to CASSYRQDLAKNIQYF.

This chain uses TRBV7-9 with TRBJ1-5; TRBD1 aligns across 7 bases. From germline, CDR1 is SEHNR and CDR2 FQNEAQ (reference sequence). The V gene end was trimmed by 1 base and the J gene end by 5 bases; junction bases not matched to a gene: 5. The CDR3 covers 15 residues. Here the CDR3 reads CASSLGTDRDQPQHF. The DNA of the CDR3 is TGTGCCAGCAGCTTAGGAACCGACAGGGATCAGCCCCAGCATTTT.

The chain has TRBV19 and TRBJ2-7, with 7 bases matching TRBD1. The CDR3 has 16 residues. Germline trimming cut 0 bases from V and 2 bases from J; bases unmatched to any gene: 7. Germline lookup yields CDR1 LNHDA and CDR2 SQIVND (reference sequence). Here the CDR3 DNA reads TGTGCCAGTAGTATAGACGGGACAGTGCTCACCTACGAGCAGTACTTC. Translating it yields CASSIDGTVLTYEQYF.